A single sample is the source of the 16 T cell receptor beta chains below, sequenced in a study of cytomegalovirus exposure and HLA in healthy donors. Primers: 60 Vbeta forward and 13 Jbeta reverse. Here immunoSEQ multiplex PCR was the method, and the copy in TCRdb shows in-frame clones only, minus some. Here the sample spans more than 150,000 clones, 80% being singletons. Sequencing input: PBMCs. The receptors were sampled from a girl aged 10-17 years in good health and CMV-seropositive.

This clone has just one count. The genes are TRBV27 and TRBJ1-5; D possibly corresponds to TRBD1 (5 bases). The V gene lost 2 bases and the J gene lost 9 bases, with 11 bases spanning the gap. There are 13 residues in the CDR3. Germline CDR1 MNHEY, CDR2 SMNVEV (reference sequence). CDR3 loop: CASSLRQTRPQHF. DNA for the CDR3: TGTGCCAGCAGTTTACGACAGACCAGGCCCCAGCATTTT.

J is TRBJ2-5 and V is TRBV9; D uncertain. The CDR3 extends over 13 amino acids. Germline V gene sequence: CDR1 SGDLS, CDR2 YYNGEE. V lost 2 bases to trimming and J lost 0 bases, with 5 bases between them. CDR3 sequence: CASSVDNQETQYF. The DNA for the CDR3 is TGTGCCAGCAGCGTCGACAACCAAGAGACCCAGTACTTC. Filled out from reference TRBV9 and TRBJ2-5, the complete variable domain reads DSGVTQTPKHLITATGQRVTLRCSPRSGDLSVYWYQQSLDQGLQFLIQYYNGEERAKGNILERFSAQQFPDLHSELNLSSLELGDSALYFCASSVDNQETQYFGPGTRLLVL.

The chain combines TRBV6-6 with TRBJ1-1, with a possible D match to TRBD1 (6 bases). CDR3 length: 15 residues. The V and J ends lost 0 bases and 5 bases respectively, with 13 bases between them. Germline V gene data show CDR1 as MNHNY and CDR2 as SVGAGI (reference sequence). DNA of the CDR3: TGTGCCAGCAGTTACTCATCAGGGGTGAGAACTGAAGCTTTCTTT. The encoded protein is CASSYSSGVRTEAFF.

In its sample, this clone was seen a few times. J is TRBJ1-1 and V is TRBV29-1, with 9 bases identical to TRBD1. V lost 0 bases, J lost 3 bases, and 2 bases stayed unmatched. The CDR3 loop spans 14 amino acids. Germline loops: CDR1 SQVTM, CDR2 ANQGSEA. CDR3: CSVEDRDRDTEAFF. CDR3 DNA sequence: TGCAGCGTTGAAGATCGGGACAGGGACACTGAAGCTTTCTTT.

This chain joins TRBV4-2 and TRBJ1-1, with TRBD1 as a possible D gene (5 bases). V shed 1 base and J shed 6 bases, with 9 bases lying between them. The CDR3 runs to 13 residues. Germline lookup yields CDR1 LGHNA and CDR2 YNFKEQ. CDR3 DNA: TGTGCCAGCAGCCAAGGGGGGGTATCTGAAGCTTTCTTT. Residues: CASSQGGVSEAFF.

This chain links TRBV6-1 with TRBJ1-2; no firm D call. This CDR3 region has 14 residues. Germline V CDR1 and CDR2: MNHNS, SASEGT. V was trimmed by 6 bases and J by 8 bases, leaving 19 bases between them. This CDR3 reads CASSGGLRTVGYTF. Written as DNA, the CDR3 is TGTGCCAGCAGCGGCGGGCTCAGGACGGTGGGCTACACCTTC.

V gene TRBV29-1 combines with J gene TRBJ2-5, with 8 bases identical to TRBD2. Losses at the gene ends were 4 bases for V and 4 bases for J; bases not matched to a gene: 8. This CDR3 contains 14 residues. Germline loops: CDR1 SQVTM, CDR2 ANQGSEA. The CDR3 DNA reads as TGCAGCGTTGTGTTCGGGAGGGGGGGAGAGACCCAGTACTTC. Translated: CSVVFGRGGETQYF.

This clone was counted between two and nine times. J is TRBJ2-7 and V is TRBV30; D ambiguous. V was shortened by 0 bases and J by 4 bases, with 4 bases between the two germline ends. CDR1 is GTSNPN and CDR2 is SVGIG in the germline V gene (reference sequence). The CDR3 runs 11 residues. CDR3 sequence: CAWSVQYEQYF. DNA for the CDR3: TGTGCCTGGAGTGTCCAGTACGAGCAGTACTTC.

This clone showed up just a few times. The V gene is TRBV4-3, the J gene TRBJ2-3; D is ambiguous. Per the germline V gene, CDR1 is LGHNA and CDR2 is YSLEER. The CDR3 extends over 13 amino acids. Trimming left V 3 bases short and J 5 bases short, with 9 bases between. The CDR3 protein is CASSQALGDTQYF. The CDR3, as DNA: TGCGCCAGCAGCCAGGCTCTAGGAGATACGCAGTATTTT.

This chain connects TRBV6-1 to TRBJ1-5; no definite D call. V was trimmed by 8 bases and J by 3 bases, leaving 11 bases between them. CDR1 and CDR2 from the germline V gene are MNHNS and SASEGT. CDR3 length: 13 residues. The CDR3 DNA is TGTGCCAGCTCCGGGGTCTTCAATCAGCCCCAGCATTTT. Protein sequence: CASSGVFNQPQHF.

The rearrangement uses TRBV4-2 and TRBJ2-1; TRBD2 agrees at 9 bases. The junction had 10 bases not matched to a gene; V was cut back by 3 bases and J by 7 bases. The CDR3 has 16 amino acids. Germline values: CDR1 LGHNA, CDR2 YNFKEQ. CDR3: CASSHLGREGKNEQFF. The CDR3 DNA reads TGTGCCAGCAGCCACCTGGGGCGGGAGGGCAAGAATGAGCAGTTCTTC.

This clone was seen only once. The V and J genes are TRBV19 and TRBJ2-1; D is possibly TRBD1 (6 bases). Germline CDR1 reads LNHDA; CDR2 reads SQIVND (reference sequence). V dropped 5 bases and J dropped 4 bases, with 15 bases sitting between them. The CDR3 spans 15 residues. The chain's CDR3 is CASSPEGQPYNEQFF. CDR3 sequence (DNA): TGTGCCAGTAGTCCAGAAGGACAGCCTTACAATGAGCAGTTCTTC. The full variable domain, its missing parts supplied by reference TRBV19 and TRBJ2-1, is DGGITQSPKYLFRKEGQNVTLSCEQNLNHDAMYWYRQDPGQGLRLIYYSQIVNDFQKGDIAEGYSVSREKKESFPLTVTSAQKNPTAFYLCASSPEGQPYNEQFFGPGTRLTVL.

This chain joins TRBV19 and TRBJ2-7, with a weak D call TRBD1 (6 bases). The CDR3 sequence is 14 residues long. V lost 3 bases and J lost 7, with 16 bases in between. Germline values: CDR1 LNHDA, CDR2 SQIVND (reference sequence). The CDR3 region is CASSILQGQREQYF. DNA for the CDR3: TGTGCCAGTAGTATCCTGCAGGGGCAGCGGGAGCAGTACTTC. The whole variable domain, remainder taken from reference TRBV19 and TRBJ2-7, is DGGITQSPKYLFRKEGQNVTLSCEQNLNHDAMYWYRQDPGQGLRLIYYSQIVNDFQKGDIAEGYSVSREKKESFPLTVTSAQKNPTAFYLCASSILQGQREQYFGPGTRLTVT.

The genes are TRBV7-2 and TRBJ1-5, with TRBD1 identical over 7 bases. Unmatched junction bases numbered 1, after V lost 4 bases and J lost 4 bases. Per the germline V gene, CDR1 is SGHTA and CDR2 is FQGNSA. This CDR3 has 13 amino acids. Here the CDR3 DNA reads TGTGCCAGCAGCTCGGGACAGAATCAGCCCCAGCATTTT. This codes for CASSSGQNQPQHF.

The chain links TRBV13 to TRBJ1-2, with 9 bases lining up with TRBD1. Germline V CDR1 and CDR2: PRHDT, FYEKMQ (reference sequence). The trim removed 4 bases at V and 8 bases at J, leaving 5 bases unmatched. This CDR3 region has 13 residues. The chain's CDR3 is CASSSTGGLGYTF. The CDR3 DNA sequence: TGTGCCAGCAGCTCGACAGGGGGGTTAGGCTACACCTTC.

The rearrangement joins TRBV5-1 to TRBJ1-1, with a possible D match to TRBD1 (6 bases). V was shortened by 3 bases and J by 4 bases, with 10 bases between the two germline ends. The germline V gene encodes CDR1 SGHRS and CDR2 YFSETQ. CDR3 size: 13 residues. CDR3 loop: CASSSLQGTEAFF. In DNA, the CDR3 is TGCGCCAGCAGCTCACTACAGGGCACTGAAGCTTTCTTT.